This T cell receptor (beta chain) was observed in a study of early T cells in non-severe SARS-CoV-2 infection. Study overall: Chains were unpaired, as sequencing was done on bulk RNA from unsorted whole blood.

V gave up 3 bases and J gave up 6 bases; unmatched junction bases: 3. The CDR3 has 14 residues. Individual cDNA molecules received unique molecular identifiers during library preparation. MiXCR, run by TCRdb on the 5' RACE reads, gives a single entry per CDR3 protein. Seen here are 25,000 to 35,000 distinct CDR3 sequences, roughly 6.1% observed once, and the top ten hold 5.2%. This clonotype was detected ten times or more. The clonotype comes from an adult who was a healthcare worker with PCR-confirmed SARS-CoV-2 infection or an uninfected control (not recorded which). The chain links TRBV12-3 or TRBV12-4 to TRBJ1-1; 11 bases are a match to TRBD1. Material for sequencing was whole blood. The CDR3 here is CASSLGTGGPEAFF. In DNA form, the CDR3 reads TGTGCCAGCAGTTTGGGGACAGGGGGTCCTGAAGCTTTCTTT.